This T cell receptor (beta chain) was identified during a study of control samples from healthy donors and cancer patients. Profiling relied on immunoSEQ multiplex PCR, and the TCRdb table lists in-frame clones only, not all of them. The sample records about 130,000 clones, roughly nine tenths being singletons. The CDR3 consists of 17 residues. Germline loops: CDR1 LGHDT, CDR2 YNNKEL (reference sequence). J was trimmed by 6 bases and V by 3 bases; bases with no gene match: 8. The rearrangement uses TRBV3-1 (or the pseudogene TRBV3-2) and TRBJ2-1, with TRBD2 identical over 13 bases. This clonotype was sampled from a man between 18 and 35 years old in good health. The specimen was blood. In DNA, the CDR3 is TGTGCCAGCAGCCAGTCATCCGGGACTAGCGGGATCAATGAGCAGTTCTTC. This translates into CASSQSSGTSGINEQFF.